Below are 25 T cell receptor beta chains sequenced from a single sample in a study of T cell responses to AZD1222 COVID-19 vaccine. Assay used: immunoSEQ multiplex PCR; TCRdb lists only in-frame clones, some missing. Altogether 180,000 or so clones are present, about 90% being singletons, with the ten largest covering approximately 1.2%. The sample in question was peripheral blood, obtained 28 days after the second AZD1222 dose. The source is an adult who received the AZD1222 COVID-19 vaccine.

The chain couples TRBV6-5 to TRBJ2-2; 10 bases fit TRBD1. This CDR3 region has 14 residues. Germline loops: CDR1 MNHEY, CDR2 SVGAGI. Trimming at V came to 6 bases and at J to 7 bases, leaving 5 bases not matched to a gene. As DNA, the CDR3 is TGTGCCAGCAGCCCCGGACAGGGGGACGGGGAGCTGTTTTTT. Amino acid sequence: CASSPGQGDGELFF.

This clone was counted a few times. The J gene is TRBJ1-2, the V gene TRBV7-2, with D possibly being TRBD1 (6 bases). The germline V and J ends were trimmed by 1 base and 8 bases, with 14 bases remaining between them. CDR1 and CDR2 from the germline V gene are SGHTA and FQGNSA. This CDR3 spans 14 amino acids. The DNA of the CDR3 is TGTGCCAGCAGCTTAGGGGGCAGGGGAAGGGGCTACACCTTC. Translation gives CASSLGGRGRGYTF.

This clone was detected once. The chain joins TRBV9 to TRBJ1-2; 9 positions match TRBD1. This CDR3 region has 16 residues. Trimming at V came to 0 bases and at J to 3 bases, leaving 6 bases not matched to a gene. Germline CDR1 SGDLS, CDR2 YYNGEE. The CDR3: CASSVGRDREDYGYTF. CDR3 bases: TGTGCCAGCAGCGTAGGGAGGGACAGGGAGGACTATGGCTACACCTTC.

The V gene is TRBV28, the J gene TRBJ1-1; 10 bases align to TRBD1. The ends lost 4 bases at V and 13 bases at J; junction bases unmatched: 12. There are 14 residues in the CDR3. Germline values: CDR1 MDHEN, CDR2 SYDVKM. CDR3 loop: CASSSRTTGGVGFF. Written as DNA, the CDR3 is TGTGCCAGCAGTTCCCGGACGACAGGGGGCGTTGGTTTCTTT. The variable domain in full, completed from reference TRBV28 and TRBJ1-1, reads DVKVTQSSRYLVKRTGEKVFLECVQDMDHENMFWYRQDPGLGLRLIYFSYDVKMKEKGDIPEGYSVSREKKERFSLILESASTNQTSMYLCASSSRTTGGVGFFGQGTRLTVV.

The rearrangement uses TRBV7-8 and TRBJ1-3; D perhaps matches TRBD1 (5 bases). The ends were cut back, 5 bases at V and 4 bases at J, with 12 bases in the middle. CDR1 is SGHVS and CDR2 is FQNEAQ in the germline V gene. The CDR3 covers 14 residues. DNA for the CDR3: TGTGCCAGCAGCCCGCAGGGCCCGGGAAACACCATATATTTT. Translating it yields CASSPQGPGNTIYF.

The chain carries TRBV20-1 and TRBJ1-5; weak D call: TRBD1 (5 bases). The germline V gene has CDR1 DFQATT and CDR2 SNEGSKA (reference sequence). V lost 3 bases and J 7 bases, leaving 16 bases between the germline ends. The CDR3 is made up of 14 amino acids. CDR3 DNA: TGCAGTGCTAGTATGGGGGAGGGAGGGCAGCCCCAGCATTTT. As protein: CSASMGEGGQPQHF.

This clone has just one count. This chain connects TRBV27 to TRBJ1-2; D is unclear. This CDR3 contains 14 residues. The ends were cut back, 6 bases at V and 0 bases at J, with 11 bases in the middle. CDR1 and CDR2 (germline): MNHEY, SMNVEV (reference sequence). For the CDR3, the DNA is TGTGCCAGCAGCCCTCGGGGATCTAACTATGGCTACACCTTC. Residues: CASSPRGSNYGYTF.

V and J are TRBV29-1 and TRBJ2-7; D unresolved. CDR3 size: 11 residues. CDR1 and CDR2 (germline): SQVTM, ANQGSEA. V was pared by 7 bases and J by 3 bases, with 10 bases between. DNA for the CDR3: TGCAGCGCCGCGACTGGCTACGAGCAGTACTTC. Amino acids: CSAATGYEQYF.

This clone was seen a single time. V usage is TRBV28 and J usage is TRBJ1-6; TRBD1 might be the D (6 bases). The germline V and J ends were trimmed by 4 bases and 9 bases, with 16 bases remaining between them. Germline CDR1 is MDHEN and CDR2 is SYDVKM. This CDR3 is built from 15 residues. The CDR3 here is CASSSPQGTRSPLHF. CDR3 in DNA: TGTGCCAGCAGTTCTCCACAGGGAACACGTTCACCCCTCCACTTT. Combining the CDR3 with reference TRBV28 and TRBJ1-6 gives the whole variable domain DVKVTQSSRYLVKRTGEKVFLECVQDMDHENMFWYRQDPGLGLRLIYFSYDVKMKEKGDIPEGYSVSREKKERFSLILESASTNQTSMYLCASSSPQGTRSPLHFGNGTRLTVT.

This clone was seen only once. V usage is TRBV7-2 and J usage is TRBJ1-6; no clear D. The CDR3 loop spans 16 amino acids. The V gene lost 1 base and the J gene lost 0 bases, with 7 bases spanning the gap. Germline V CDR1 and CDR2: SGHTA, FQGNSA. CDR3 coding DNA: TGTGCCAGCAGCTTAGGACCGAGCTCCTATAATTCACCCCTCCACTTT. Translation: CASSLGPSSYNSPLHF.

CDR3 in amino acids: CASSLDGSSYNEQFF. The CDR3 DNA sequence: TGTGCCAGCAGCCTAGACGGGAGCTCCTACAATGAGCAGTTCTTC. The chain carries TRBV5-4 and TRBJ2-1; maybe TRBD2 (6 bases). CDR3 length equals 15 residues. CDR1 and CDR2 from the germline V gene are SGHNT and YYREEE (reference sequence). V gave up 4 bases and J gave up 0 bases, with 11 bases separating them.

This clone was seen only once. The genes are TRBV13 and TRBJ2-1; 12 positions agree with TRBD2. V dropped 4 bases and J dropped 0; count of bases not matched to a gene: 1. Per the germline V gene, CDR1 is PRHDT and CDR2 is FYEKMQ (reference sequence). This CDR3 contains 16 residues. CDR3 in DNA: TGTGCCAGCAGCTCACTAGCGGGGGGCTCCTACAATGAGCAGTTCTTC. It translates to CASSSLAGGSYNEQFF.

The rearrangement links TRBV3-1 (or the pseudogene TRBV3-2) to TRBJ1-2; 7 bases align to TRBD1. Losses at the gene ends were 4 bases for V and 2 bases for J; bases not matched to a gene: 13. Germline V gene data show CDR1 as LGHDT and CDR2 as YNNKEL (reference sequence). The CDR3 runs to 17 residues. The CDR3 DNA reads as TGTGCCAGCAGCCTCCGGGACAGCCAACCCTTAAACTATGGCTACACCTTC. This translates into CASSLRDSQPLNYGYTF.

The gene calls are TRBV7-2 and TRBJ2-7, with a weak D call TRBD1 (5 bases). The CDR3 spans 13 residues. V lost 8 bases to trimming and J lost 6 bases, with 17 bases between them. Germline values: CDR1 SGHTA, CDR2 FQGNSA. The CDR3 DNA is TGTGCCAGCCAAAGGGGCCTGCCCTCCGAGCAGTACTTC. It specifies CASQRGLPSEQYF.

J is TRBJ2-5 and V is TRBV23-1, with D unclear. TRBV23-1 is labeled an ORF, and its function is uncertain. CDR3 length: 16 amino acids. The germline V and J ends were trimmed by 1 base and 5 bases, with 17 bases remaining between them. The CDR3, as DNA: TGCGCCAGCAGTCAATTTGTTACGCACTATGGGGAGACCCAGTACTTC. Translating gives CASSQFVTHYGETQYF.

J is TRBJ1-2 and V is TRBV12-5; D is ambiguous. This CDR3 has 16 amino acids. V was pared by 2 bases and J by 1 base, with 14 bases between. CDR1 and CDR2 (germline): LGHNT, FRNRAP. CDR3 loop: CASGLPSLVGNYGYTF. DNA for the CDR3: TGTGCTAGTGGTTTGCCCTCTCTGGTGGGTAACTATGGCTACACCTTC. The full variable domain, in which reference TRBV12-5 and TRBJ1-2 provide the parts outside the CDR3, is DARVTQTPRHKVTEMGQEVTMRCQPILGHNTVFWYRQTMMQGLELLAYFRNRAPLDDSGMPKDRFSAEMPDATLATLKIQPSEPRDSAVYFCASGLPSLVGNYGYTFGSGTRLTVV.

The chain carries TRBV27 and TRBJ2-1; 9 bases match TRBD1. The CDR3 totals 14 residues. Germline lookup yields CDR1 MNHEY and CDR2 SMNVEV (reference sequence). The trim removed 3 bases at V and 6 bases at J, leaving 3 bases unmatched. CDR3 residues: CASSLGTGSNEQFF. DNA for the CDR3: TGTGCCAGCAGTTTGGGGACAGGGAGCAATGAGCAGTTCTTC.

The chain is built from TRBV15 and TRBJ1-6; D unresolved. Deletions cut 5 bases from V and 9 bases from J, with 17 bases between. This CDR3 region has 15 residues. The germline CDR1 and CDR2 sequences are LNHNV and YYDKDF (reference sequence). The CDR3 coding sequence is TGTGCCACCAGCGGCGGAACCGGGCCCTCTTCACCCCTCCACTTT. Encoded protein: CATSGGTGPSSPLHF.

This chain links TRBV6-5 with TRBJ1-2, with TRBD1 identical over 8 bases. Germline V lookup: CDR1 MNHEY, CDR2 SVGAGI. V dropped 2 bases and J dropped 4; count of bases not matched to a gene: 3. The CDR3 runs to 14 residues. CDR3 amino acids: CASSYNDRGYGYTF. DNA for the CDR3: TGTGCCAGCAGTTACAACGACAGGGGCTATGGCTACACCTTC.

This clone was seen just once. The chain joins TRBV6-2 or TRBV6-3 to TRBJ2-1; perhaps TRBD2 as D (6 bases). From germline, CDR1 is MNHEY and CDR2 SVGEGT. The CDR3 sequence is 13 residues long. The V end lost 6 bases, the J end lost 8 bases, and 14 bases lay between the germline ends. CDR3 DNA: TGTGCCAGCAGCTCCCCAGCGGGCGATGAGCAGTTCTTC. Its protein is CASSSPAGDEQFF.

DNA for the CDR3: TGTGCCAGCAGCTTCCGGGCCGCCACCTACGAGCAGTACTTC. This sequence encodes CASSFRAATYEQYF. V and J are TRBV11-1 and TRBJ2-7; unclear D gene. V was cut by 3 bases and J by 2 bases, with 11 bases left in between. The germline gives CDR1 SGHAT, CDR2 FQDESV (reference sequence). The CDR3 totals 14 residues.

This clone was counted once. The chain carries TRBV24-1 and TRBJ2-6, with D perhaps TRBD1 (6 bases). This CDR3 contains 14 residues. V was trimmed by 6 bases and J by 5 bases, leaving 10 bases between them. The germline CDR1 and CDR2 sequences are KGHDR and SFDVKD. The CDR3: CATSSGARANVLTF. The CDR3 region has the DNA TGTGCCACCAGTTCAGGGGCTAGGGCCAACGTCCTGACTTTC.

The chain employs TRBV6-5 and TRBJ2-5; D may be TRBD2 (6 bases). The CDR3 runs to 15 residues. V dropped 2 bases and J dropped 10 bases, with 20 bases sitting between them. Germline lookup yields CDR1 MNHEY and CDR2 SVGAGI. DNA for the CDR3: TGTGCCAGCAGTTACCGGGACTCCCCCCGATGGGGCCAGTACTTC. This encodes CASSYRDSPRWGQYF.

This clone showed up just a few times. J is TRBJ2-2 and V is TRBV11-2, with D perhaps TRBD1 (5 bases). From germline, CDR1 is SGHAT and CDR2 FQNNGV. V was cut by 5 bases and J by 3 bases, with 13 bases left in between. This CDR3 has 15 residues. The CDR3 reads CASSPYRPDTGELFF. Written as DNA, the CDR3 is TGTGCCAGCAGCCCGTACAGGCCGGACACCGGGGAGCTGTTTTTT.

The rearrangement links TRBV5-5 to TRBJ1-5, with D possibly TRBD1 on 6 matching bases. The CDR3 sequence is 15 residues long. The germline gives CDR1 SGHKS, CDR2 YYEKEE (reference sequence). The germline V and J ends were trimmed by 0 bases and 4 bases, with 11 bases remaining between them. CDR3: CASSLERGLNQPQHF. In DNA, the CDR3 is TGTGCCAGCAGCTTGGAAAGGGGGTTAAATCAGCCCCAGCATTTT.